The 20 T cell receptor beta chains below all came from one sample that was sequenced in a study of blood T cell repertoires in COVID-19. Data came from immunoSEQ multiplex PCR; TCRdb stores just in-frame clones and leaves some out. The sample has roughly 180,000 clones, around 84% seen once. What was sequenced was peripheral blood. The receptors shown here come from a woman aged 45 to 65 with COVID-19, enrolled during active disease.

The chain couples TRBV9 to TRBJ1-1; 8 nucleotides align to TRBD1. The CDR3 has 17 residues. J was trimmed by 2 bases and V by 0 bases; bases with no gene match: 9. The germline V gene has CDR1 SGDLS and CDR2 YYNGEE. The CDR3 DNA is TGTGCCAGCAGCGTAGAGGCAGGGGGCCTTTTAAACACTGAAGCTTTCTTT. It encodes CASSVEAGGLLNTEAFF.

The chain carries TRBV29-1 and TRBJ2-7; 7 bases map to TRBD2. CDR3 length: 12 amino acids. The V segment lost 6 bases and the J segment 3 bases; nucleotides outside the gene matches: 5. CDR1 and CDR2 from the germline V gene are SQVTM and ANQGSEA. The CDR3 here is CSVGGGNYEQYF. The CDR3 nucleotides read TGCAGCGTGGGGGGAGGGAACTACGAGCAGTACTTC.

V and J are TRBV10-1 and TRBJ2-3; 7 bases fit TRBD2. CDR1 is WNHNN and CDR2 is SYGVQD in the germline V gene (reference sequence). The V and J ends lost 5 bases and 2 bases, in that order; junction bases with no gene match: 4. The CDR3 covers 14 residues. The CDR3 loop is CASSLGLLTDTQYF. Here the CDR3 DNA reads TGCGCCAGCAGTCTGGGACTACTCACAGATACGCAGTATTTT.

The chain is built from TRBV12-3 or TRBV12-4 and TRBJ2-1; D not resolved. V was clipped by 7 bases and J by 8 bases, with 15 bases between them. This CDR3 has 13 amino acids. CDR3 sequence (DNA): TGTGCCAGCACCTGGCTCTCTTTGGATGAGCAGTTCTTC. Translated, it gives CASTWLSLDEQFF.

The DNA of the CDR3 is TGTGCCTGGACCGGACAGCCCTCTTTAGCGGATACGCAGTATTTT. It is translated as CAWTGQPSLADTQYF. The gene calls are TRBV30 and TRBJ2-3; tentatively, D is TRBD1 (6 bases). The CDR3 is 15 amino acids. Germline-derived CDR1 and CDR2 are GTSNPN and SVGIG (reference sequence). V was clipped by 4 bases and J by 6 bases, with 20 bases between them.

V gene TRBV4-2 combines with J gene TRBJ2-7, with D unresolved. CDR1 is LGHNA and CDR2 is YNFKEQ in the germline V gene. V lost 1 base and J lost 3, with 10 bases in between. The CDR3 is made up of 14 amino acids. The CDR3 reads CASSQGALDYEQYF. The CDR3 DNA follows: TGTGCCAGCAGCCAAGGGGCGCTGGACTACGAGCAGTACTTC.

V usage is TRBV5-1 and J usage is TRBJ2-7, with 8 bases fitting TRBD1. After removal of 1 base from V and 2 bases from J, the junction contained 5 bases not matched to a gene. CDR1 SGHRS and CDR2 YFSETQ come from the germline V gene. The CDR3 is made up of 15 amino acids. The CDR3 coding sequence is TGCGCCAGCAGCTTGAGCCAGGGGGCCACCTACGAGCAGTACTTC. Its protein is CASSLSQGATYEQYF.

The V gene is TRBV6-5, the J gene TRBJ1-6; 12 nucleotides match TRBD1. CDR1 is MNHEY, CDR2 SVGAGI, per germline. This CDR3 comprises 14 residues. Trimming at V came to 6 bases and at J to 12 bases, leaving 6 bases not matched to a gene. The CDR3 loop is CASRAGTGGQPLHF. The CDR3 DNA reads TGTGCCAGCAGAGCCGGGACAGGGGGCCAACCCCTCCACTTT.

V is TRBV2 and J is TRBJ2-7; 12 bases align to TRBD2. J was trimmed by 3 bases and V by 4 bases; bases with no gene match: 7. This CDR3 contains 16 residues. Germline CDR1 and CDR2: SNHLY and FYNNEI. CDR3 nucleotides: TGTGCCAGCAGTGGAGGACCTAGCGGGGGGGACTACGAGCAGTACTTC. It yields the protein CASSGGPSGGDYEQYF.

The chain couples TRBV6-2 or TRBV6-3 to TRBJ2-1; 8 nucleotides align to TRBD2. The length of the CDR3 is 16 residues. Trimming cost V 5 bases and J 7 bases; bases outside gene matches: 13. Germline V gene sequence: CDR1 MNHEY, CDR2 SVGEGT. CDR3 region: CASSTSGLAFANEQFF. CDR3 in DNA: TGTGCCAGCAGTACCTCCGGACTAGCTTTTGCGAATGAGCAGTTCTTC.

With regard to this clone: No DNA is shown, since the ends of the CDR3 on it are uncertain; the CDR3 is the one TCRdb lists. The genes are TRBV3-1 (or the pseudogene TRBV3-2) and TRBJ2-2; the table gives TRBD2 as D, unverified against the DNA. From its first to its last residue, the CDR3 has 14 amino acids. Germline CDR1 reads LGHDT; CDR2 reads YNNKEL (reference sequence). The CDR3 sequence: CASSQAEVPGSCFF.

The gene calls are TRBV11-3 and TRBJ1-1; D remains ambiguous. This CDR3 is 11 amino acids long. CDR1 is SGHNT, CDR2 YENEEA, per germline. V shed 8 bases and J shed 6 bases, with 10 bases lying between them. The CDR3 DNA is TGTGCCAGCGGAGATTACCCTGAAGCTTTCTTT. It specifies CASGDYPEAFF. The whole variable domain, remainder taken from reference TRBV11-3 and TRBJ1-1, is EAGVVQSPRYKIIEKKQPVAFWCNPISGHNTLYWYLQNLGQGPELLIRYENEEAVDDSQLPKDRFSAERLKGVDSTLKIQPAELGDSAVYLCASGDYPEAFFGQGTRLTVV.

In this sample, this clone turned up once. The V and J genes are TRBV25-1 and TRBJ2-2, with TRBD1 as a possible D gene (6 bases). The CDR3 loop spans 15 amino acids. Per germline, CDR1 MGHDK and CDR2 SYGVNS. The ends were cut back, 5 bases at V and 0 bases at J, with 10 bases in the middle. CDR3 in amino acids: CASSSQGTNTGELFF. As DNA, the CDR3 is TGTGCCAGCAGTTCCCAGGGGACGAACACCGGGGAGCTGTTTTTT.

The chain has TRBV2 and TRBJ2-7; TRBD2 matches 9 bases. Germline V lookup: CDR1 SNHLY, CDR2 FYNNEI. The CDR3 spans 14 residues. Losses at the gene ends were 8 bases for V and 2 bases for J; bases not matched to a gene: 7. The DNA for the CDR3 is TGTGCCAGCGCTAGCGGGGCAAACCCCTACGAGCAGTACTTC. Protein: CASASGANPYEQYF. The complete variable domain, with remaining parts taken from reference TRBV2 and TRBJ2-7, reads EPEVTQTPSHQVTQMGQEVILRCVPISNHLYFYWYRQILGQKVEFLVSFYNNEISEKSEIFDDQFSVERPDGSNFTLKIRSTKLEDSAMYFCASASGANPYEQYFGPGTRLTVT.

The gene calls are TRBV5-1 and TRBJ2-3; 11 bases agree with TRBD2. The trim removed 4 bases at V and 1 base at J, leaving 5 bases unmatched. This CDR3 contains 16 residues. Germline V gene lookup returns CDR1 SGHRS and CDR2 YFSETQ. The CDR3 loop reads CASSLTSGIGTDTQYF. In nucleotides, the CDR3 is TGCGCCAGCAGCCTGACTAGCGGGATTGGCACAGATACGCAGTATTTT.

V is TRBV27 and J is TRBJ1-6; weak D call: TRBD1 (6 bases). The ends were cut back, 6 bases at V and 6 bases at J, with 15 bases in the middle. Germline loops: CDR1 MNHEY, CDR2 SMNVEV (reference sequence). The CDR3 runs 15 residues. The CDR3 spells CASSRETGFNSPLHF. The CDR3 region has the DNA TGTGCCAGCAGCCGAGAGACAGGATTTAATTCACCCCTCCACTTT.

This chain joins TRBV4-2 and TRBJ1-5, with D possibly TRBD1 on 5 matching bases. The germline CDR1 and CDR2 sequences are LGHNA and YNFKEQ. This CDR3 is built from 16 residues. Trimming took off 1 base at V and 7 bases at J, with 17 bases between the two ends. CDR3 in DNA: TGTGCCAGCAGCCAAGGGGGGTCCGAGGGAGGCCAGCCCCAGCATTTT. It specifies CASSQGGSEGGQPQHF.

The V and J genes are TRBV7-2 and TRBJ2-3, with D tentatively TRBD2 (6 bases). The CDR3 contains 15 residues. Germline V lookup: CDR1 SGHTA, CDR2 FQGNSA. V was pared by 1 base and J by 7 bases, with 15 bases between. CDR3 nucleotide sequence: TGTGCCAGCAGCTTAGAAGGCGGGATGGGCTATACGCAGTATTTT. The encoded protein is CASSLEGGMGYTQYF.

The chain has TRBV27 and TRBJ2-7; 7 nucleotides align to TRBD2. The germline V gene encodes CDR1 MNHEY and CDR2 SMNVEV (reference sequence). V gave up 6 bases and J gave up 3 bases; unmatched junction bases: 20. This CDR3 has 18 amino acids. CDR3 sequence: CASSRKGGGPEGYYEQYF. The CDR3 region has the DNA TGTGCCAGCAGCCGGAAGGGCGGGGGACCCGAGGGATACTACGAGCAGTACTTC.

The rearrangement links TRBV27 to TRBJ1-4; 7 nucleotides line up with TRBD1. Germline V gene sequence: CDR1 MNHEY, CDR2 SMNVEV (reference sequence). This CDR3 is built from 14 residues. J gave up 5 bases and V 6 bases, and 6 bases lay outside the gene matches. The CDR3 DNA reads TGTGCCAGCAGCCCCAGGGGGGCAAATGAAAAACTGTTTTTT. This codes for CASSPRGANEKLFF.